This TCR beta chain was sequenced during a study of T cell changes during pregnancy in multiple sclerosis. Measured with immunoSEQ multiplex PCR; TCRdb has only the in-frame clones, and not every one. Here the sample spans about 48,000 clones, 80% to 95% being singletons. The germline V gene encodes CDR1 SGHDT and CDR2 YYEEEE. Unmatched junction bases numbered 3, after V lost 0 bases and J lost 5 bases. The CDR3 has 14 residues. The J gene is TRBJ1-1, the V gene TRBV5-6, with 8 bases aligning to TRBD1. The material sequenced was CD4+ T cells from peripheral blood mononuclear cells, taken in the third trimester of pregnancy. This receptor was taken from a female donor with multiple sclerosis, enrolled in a pregnancy study. The CDR3 protein is CASSLDRGGTEAFF. CDR3 bases: TGTGCCAGCAGCTTGGACAGGGGGGGGACTGAAGCTTTCTTT.